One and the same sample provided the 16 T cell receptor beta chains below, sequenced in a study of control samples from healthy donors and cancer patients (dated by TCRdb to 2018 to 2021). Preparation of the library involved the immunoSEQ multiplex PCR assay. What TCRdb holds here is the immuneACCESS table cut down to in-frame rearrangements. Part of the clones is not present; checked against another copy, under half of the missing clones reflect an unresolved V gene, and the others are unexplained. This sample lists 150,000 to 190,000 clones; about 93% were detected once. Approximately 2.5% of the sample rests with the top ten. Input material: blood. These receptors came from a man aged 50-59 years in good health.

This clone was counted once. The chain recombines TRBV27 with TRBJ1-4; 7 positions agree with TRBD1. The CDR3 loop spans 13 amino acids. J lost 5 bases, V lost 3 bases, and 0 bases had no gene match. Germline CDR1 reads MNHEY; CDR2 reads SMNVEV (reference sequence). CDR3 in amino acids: CASSFRGNEKLFF. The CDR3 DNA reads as TGTGCCAGCAGTTTCAGGGGGAATGAAAAACTGTTTTTT.

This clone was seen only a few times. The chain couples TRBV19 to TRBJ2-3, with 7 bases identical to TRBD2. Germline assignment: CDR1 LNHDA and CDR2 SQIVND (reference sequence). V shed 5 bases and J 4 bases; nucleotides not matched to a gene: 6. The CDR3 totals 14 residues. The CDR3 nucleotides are TGTGCCAGTAGTCCCGGGACTACGTCAGATACGCAGTATTTT. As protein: CASSPGTTSDTQYF.

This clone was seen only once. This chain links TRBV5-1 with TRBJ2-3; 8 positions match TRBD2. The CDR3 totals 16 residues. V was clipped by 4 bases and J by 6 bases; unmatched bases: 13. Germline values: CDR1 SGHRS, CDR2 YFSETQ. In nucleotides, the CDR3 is TGCGCCAGCAGCGTACAGGGAAGCGGGAGCGGTGATACGCAGTATTTT. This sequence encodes CASSVQGSGSGDTQYF.

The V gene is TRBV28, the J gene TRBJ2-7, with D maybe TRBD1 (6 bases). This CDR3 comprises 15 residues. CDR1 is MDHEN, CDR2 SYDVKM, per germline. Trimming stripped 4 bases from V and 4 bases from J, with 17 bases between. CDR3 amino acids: CASSSAGENAYEQYF. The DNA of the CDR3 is TGTGCCAGCAGTTCCGCAGGGGAAAATGCTTACGAGCAGTACTTC.

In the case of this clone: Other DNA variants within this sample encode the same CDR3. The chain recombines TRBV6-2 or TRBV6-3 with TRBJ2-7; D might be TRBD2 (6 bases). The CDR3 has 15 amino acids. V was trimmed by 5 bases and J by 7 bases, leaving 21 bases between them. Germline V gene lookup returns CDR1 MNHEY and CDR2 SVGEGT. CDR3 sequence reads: CASSPLRTTLREQYF. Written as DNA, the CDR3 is TGTGCCAGCAGTCCCCTTCGGACTACCCTTCGAGAGCAGTACTTC.

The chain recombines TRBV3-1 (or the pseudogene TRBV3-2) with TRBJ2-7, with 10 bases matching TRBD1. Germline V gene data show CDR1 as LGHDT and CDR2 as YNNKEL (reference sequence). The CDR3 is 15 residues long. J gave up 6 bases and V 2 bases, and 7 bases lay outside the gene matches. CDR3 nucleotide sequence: TGTGCCAGCAGCCAACGGGACAGGGGCTTGGCCGAGCAGTACTTC. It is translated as CASSQRDRGLAEQYF.

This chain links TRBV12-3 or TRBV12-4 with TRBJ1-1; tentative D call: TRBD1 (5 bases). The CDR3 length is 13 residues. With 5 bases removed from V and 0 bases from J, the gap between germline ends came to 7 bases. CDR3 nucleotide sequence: TGTGCCAGCAGTCGACAGTTGAACACTGAAGCTTTCTTT. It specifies CASSRQLNTEAFF.

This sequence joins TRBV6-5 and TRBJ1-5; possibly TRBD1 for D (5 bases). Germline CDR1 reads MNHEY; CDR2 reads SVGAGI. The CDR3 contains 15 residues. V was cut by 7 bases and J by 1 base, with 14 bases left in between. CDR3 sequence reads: CASMTGGWSNQPQHF. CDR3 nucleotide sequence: TGTGCCAGCATGACCGGGGGATGGAGCAATCAGCCCCAGCATTTT.

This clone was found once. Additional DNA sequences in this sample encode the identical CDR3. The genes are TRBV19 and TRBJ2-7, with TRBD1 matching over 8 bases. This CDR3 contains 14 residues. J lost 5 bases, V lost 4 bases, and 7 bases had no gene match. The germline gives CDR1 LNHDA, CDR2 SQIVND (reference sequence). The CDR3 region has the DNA TGTGCCAGTAGTACACAGGGGGGTCTACACGAGCAGTACTTC. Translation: CASSTQGGLHEQYF.

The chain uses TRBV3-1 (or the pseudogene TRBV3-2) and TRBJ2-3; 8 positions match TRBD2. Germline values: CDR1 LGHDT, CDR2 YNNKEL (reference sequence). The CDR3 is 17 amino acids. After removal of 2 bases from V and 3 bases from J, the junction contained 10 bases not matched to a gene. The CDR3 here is CASSQTRPAGVTDTQYF. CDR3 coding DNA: TGTGCCAGCAGCCAAACACGACCAGCGGGAGTGACAGATACGCAGTATTTT.

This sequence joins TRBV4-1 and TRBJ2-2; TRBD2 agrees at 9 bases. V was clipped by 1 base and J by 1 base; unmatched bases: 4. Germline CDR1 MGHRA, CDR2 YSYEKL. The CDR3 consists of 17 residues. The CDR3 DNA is TGCGCCAGCAGCCAAGGAGGAGCGGGAGGGAACACCGGGGAGCTGTTTTTT. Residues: CASSQGGAGGNTGELFF.

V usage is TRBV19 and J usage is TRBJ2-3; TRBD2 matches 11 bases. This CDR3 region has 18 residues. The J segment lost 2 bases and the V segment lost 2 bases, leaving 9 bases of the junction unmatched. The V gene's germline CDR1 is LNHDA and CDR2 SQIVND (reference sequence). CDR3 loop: CASSITTVAGGDTDTQYF. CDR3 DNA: TGTGCCAGTAGTATAACCACCGTAGCGGGAGGGGACACAGATACGCAGTATTTT. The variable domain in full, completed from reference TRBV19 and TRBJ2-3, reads DGGITQSPKYLFRKEGQNVTLSCEQNLNHDAMYWYRQDPGQGLRLIYYSQIVNDFQKGDIAEGYSVSREKKESFPLTVTSAQKNPTAFYLCASSITTVAGGDTDTQYFGPGTRLTVL.

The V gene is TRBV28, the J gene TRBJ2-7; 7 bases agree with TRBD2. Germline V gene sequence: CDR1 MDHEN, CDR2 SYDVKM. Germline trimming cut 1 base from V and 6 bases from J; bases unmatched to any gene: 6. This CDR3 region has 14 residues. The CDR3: CASSLFAGVGEQYF. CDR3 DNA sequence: TGTGCCAGCAGTTTATTCGCGGGAGTTGGCGAGCAGTACTTC.

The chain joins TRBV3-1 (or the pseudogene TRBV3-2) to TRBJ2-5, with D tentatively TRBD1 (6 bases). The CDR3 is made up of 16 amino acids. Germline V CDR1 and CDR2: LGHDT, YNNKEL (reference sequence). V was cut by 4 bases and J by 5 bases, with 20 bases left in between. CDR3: CASSLPRGQGTETQYF. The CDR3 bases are TGTGCCAGCAGCCTCCCTCGAGGGCAGGGGACCGAGACCCAGTACTTC.

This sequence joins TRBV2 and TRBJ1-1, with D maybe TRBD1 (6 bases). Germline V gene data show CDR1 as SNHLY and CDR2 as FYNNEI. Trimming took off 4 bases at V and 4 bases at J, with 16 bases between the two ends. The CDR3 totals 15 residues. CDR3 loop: CASSGRGGFSTEAFF. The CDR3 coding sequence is TGTGCCAGCAGTGGCAGGGGTGGATTCAGCACTGAAGCTTTCTTT. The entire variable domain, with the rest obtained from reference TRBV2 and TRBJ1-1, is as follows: EPEVTQTPSHQVTQMGQEVILRCVPISNHLYFYWYRQILGQKVEFLVSFYNNEISEKSEIFDDQFSVERPDGSNFTLKIRSTKLEDSAMYFCASSGRGGFSTEAFFGQGTRLTVV.

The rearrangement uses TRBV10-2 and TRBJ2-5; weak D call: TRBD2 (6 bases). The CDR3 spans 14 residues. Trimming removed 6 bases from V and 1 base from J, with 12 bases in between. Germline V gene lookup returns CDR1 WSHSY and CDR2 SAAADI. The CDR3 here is CASSGLMSQETQYF. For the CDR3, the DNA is TGCGCCAGCAGCGGACTAATGTCCCAAGAGACCCAGTACTTC.